This record covers a single TCR beta chain. Unfractionated whole blood served as the source for total RNA extraction. This entry is derived from a study of human T cells and chemical hapten exposure. Study context: Small pooled library volume differences chiefly drove per-sample TCR yield variation.

The CDR3 sequence is 16 residues long. Germline loops: CDR1 LGHDT, CDR2 YNNKEL (reference sequence). V was shortened by 2 bases and J by 4 bases, with 17 bases between the two germline ends. Individual cDNA molecules had unique molecular identifiers attached to them by the library. Authors' analysis steps: Across samples, TCR counts had a median of about 100,000 and ranged from 23,224 to 690,600. TCRdb reanalysed the reads using MiXCR and keeps one entry per CDR3 protein. The V and J calls, along with clone size, are taken from TCRdb and not from the paper's own processing. This table has around 120,000 distinct CDR3 sequences, 8.5% appearing once.

V gene TRBV3-1 combines with J gene TRBJ2-5, with D possibly matching TRBD2 (6 bases). This sequence was found in a human donor in good health. Some clones in this sample may be carry-over from other donors' samples. Sample: whole blood. In DNA, the CDR3 is TGTGCCAGCAGCCAAACGCCTAGCGATGCGCGAGAGACCCAGTACTTC. Protein sequence: CASSQTPSDARETQYF.